The subject of this entry is one TCR beta chain. The data belong to a study of monozygotic twins with inflammatory bowel disease. After re-calling the 5' RACE reads, TCRdb lists one entry per CDR3 protein, DNA absent. This listing includes about 330,000 distinct CDR3 sequences. Germline values: CDR1 MNHNS, CDR2 SASEGT. The CDR3 runs 16 residues. The source material was blood. The clonotype was recovered from a human donor with ulcerative colitis or Crohn's disease, or a healthy co-twin of an affected twin (not recorded which). The genes are TRBV6-1 and TRBJ2-7. CDR3 in amino acids: CASKPDSTLSSYEQYF.